This passage covers 5 T cell receptor beta chains from one sample sequenced in a study of OX40 agonist ivuxolimab in advanced cancers. Assay: immunoSEQ multiplex PCR; the TCRdb copy retains only in-frame clones and omits some. Of approximately 48,000 clones listed, 80% are singletons. Here the sequenced sample was CD4+ or CD8+ T cells sorted from blood, taken in a trial of the OX40 agonist ivuxolimab. The source of these receptors is an adult with an advanced solid tumor such as melanoma, head and neck, liver or kidney cancer.

This clone showed up just a few times. V and J are TRBV9 and TRBJ2-1, with unresolved D. CDR1 is SGDLS and CDR2 is YYNGEE in the germline V gene. Trimming took off 0 bases at V and 1 base at J, with 8 bases between the two ends. The CDR3 runs to 15 residues. This CDR3 is CASSVASPSYNEQFF. The CDR3 DNA follows: TGTGCCAGCAGCGTAGCGTCCCCATCCTACAATGAGCAGTTCTTC.

The chain couples TRBV25-1 to TRBJ2-1; TRBD2 matches at 8 bases. This CDR3 has 15 residues. Germline assignment: CDR1 MGHDK and CDR2 SYGVNS. Germline trimming cut 4 bases from V and 12 bases from J; bases unmatched to any gene: 14. The chain's CDR3 is CASSARAGVGVRQFF. DNA of the CDR3: TGTGCCAGCAGTGCCCGAGCGGGAGTGGGGGTAAGGCAGTTCTTC.

There are a few counts of this clone. The CDR3 coding sequence is TGTGCCAGCTCACCGGGGACAGGGGGGAACACTGAAGCTTTCTTT. Translating gives CASSPGTGGNTEAFF. This chain connects TRBV18 to TRBJ1-1, with TRBD1 matching over 11 bases. CDR1 and CDR2 from the germline V gene are KGHSH and LQKENI. The junction had 1 base not matched to a gene; V was cut back by 3 bases and J by 1 base. The CDR3 length is 15 residues.

The table lists this clone with a count of one. For the CDR3, the DNA is TGCAGCGTTGAAGAAGGGCTAGCGAGGTCCTACAATGAGCAGTTCTTC. Translation: CSVEEGLARSYNEQFF. The V gene is TRBV29-1, the J gene TRBJ2-1; a weak D match, TRBD2 (6 bases). Germline CDR1 SQVTM, CDR2 ANQGSEA. CDR3 size: 16 residues. Trimming took off 0 bases at V and 1 base at J, with 13 bases between the two ends.

This chain joins TRBV2 and TRBJ2-3; no definite D call. CDR1 SNHLY and CDR2 FYNNEI come from the germline V gene. This CDR3 contains 13 residues. Trimming removed 6 bases from V and 1 base from J, with 8 bases in between. CDR3 protein: CASRGPGTDTQYF. CDR3 coding DNA: TGTGCCAGCAGAGGGCCTGGCACAGATACGCAGTATTTT.